The 2 T cell receptor beta chains presented below share a single source sample, sequenced in a study of CD8 T cells in Susac syndrome. The RNA, about 0.5 to 1 ug, was put through reverse transcription using random hexamers. TCRdb recomputed calls from the immunoSEQ multiplex PCR reads with MiXCR, one row per CDR3 protein. The profile shows about 140,000 distinct CDR3 sequences, 95% of them singletons. Input material: CD4+ T cells from PBMCs. These receptors were taken from a human donor with Susac syndrome.

This clonotype was detected once. This rearrangement joins TRBV9 to TRBJ2-7, with D unclear. The length of the CDR3 is 13 residues. CDR1 is SGDLS and CDR2 is YYNGEE in the germline V gene. V was shortened by 4 bases and J by 3 bases, with 11 bases between the two germline ends. The CDR3 region is CASSPGLFYEQYF. As DNA, the CDR3 is TGTGCCAGCAGCCCCGGCCTCTTCTACGAGCAGTACTTC.

The chain employs TRBV5-1 and TRBJ2-5; 8 bases align to TRBD2. With V trimmed by 2 bases and J by 5 bases, 2 bases remained unmatched. Per germline, CDR1 SGHRS and CDR2 YFSETQ. The CDR3 is 13 amino acids. DNA of the CDR3: TGCGCCAGCAGCTTTAGCGGGACGGAGACCCAGTACTTC. Amino acids: CASSFSGTETQYF.